The entry below gives a single T cell receptor (beta chain) sequence along with its context. Trimming took off 4 bases at V and 4 bases at J, with 8 bases between the two ends. This CDR3 region has 14 residues. Germline values: CDR1 MNHEY, CDR2 SVGEGT. The data were produced by immunoSEQ multiplex PCR, yet TCRdb's version contains in-frame clones alone and is incomplete. The table lists 150,000 to 180,000 clones, around 89% of them singletons. This entry belongs to a study of T cell responses to AZD1222 COVID-19 vaccine. The sequence derives from an adult in good health. This material consisted of peripheral blood, taken on day 0 of AZD1222 vaccination. The V gene is TRBV6-2 or TRBV6-3, the J gene TRBJ1-6; D possibly corresponds to TRBD1 (5 bases). CDR3 bases: TGTGCCAGCAGTTCACGGGGGTATAATTCACCCCTCCACTTT. It codes for CASSSRGYNSPLHF.